This TCR beta chain comes out of a study of Graves' ophthalmopathy and Graves' hyperthyroidism. Broader study findings: Researchers report that a 13-signature model separated ophthalmopathy from stable hyperthyroidism, posting about 88% sensitivity and less than 82% specificity.

V dropped 1 base and J dropped 5 bases, with 9 bases sitting between them. The germline CDR1 and CDR2 sequences are LGHNA and YNFKEQ. The CDR3 has 13 amino acids. In this sample, this clonotype turned up many times. The target antigen is unknown. RNA transcripts were the template, and TCR beta CDR3 regions were amplified from them. Second-round multiplex PCR came after a first-round RT-PCR that employed HTBI primers. MiXCR was run by TCRdb on the multiplex PCR reads, yielding one entry per CDR3 protein. This sample has 400,000 or so distinct CDR3 sequences; roughly 14% occur once, and the top ten carry about 7%. By definition, stable hyperthyroidism involved no ophthalmopathy within 18 months of follow-up. Aged 18 to 65, hyperthyroidism patients had been newly diagnosed, with under 2 months' duration. The diagnosis was founded upon clinical symptoms, serum thyroxine, TRAb, thyroid ultrasound and orbital computed tomography.

Input material: peripheral blood. The V and J genes are TRBV4-2 and TRBJ2-7, with D uncertain. The sequence was obtained from a young woman with stable Graves' hyperthyroidism. The chain's CDR3 is CASSQVQKNEQYF. For the CDR3, the DNA is TGTGCCAGCAGCCAAGTACAGAAAAACGAGCAGTACTTC.